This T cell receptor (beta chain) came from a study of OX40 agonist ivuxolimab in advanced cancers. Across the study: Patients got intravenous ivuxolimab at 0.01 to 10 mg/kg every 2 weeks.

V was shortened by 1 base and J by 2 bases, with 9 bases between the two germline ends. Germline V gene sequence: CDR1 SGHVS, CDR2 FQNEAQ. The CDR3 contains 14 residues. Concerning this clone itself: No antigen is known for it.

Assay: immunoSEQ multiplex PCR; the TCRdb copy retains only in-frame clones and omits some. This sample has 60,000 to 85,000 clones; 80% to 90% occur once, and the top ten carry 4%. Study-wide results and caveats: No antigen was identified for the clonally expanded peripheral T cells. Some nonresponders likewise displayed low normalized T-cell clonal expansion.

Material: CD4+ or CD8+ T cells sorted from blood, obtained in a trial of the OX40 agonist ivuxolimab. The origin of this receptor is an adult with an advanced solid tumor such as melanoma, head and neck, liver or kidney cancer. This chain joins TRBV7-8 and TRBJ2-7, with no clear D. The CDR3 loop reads CASSLEPVAYEQYF. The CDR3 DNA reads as TGTGCCAGCAGCTTAGAACCAGTAGCCTACGAGCAGTACTTC.